The entry that follows covers one T cell receptor beta chain sequence. The antigen it binds to is not known. There are no base qualities to consult, and no much larger clone falls within one base. Looking up the germline V gene yields CDR1 SGHTA and CDR2 FQGNSA. The CDR3, cysteine through phenylalanine, is 15 amino acids long. Just the 45-base CDR3 DNA is kept, in frame starting at base 1. Trimming leaves V shorter by 5 bases and J shorter by 3 bases, with the junction holding 6 bases beyond the gene matches. The record originates from a study of blood T cell repertoires in COVID-19 (dated by TCRdb to the early 2020s). Broadly, across the study: Samples covering the acute and convalescent phases of COVID-19 were provided by collaborators in the United States, Italy and Spain. The material from the prospective study consisted of cDNA or gDNA derived from T cells, B-cell-depleted T cells, or PBMCs. Deeply sampled blood TCRbeta repertoires from subjects exposed to, actively infected with, or recovered from COVID-19 were included in the dataset. The repertoires were released in a freely available public database intended as a resource for research on the immune response to SARS-CoV-2. The samples were drawn from two sources: the first 160 participants of the ongoing ImmuneRACE study, and some 1,300 subjects contributed by 6 global collaborators. Nearly every sample came with metadata listing a de-identified subject ID, COVID-19 status, age in years and sex. Where HLA class I and class II types were available, the types were taken from metadata supplied by the sample provider, not from assay-based typing.

The immunoSEQ Assay, a bias-controlled multiplex PCR, was used to amplify TCRbeta CDR3 regions from genomic DNA. Per the authors' processing: The number of nucleated cells in each sample was estimated by amplification of reference gene primers within the assay. To quantify the absolute abundance of each unique TCRbeta CDR3 rearrangement, sequence reads were collapsed and filtered. For each sample, productive Simpson clonality was calculated as the square root of Simpson's diversity index across productive rearrangements. The source is immuneACCESS, and TCRdb retained only in-frame sequences with V and J called. Part of the clones is not carried over; for the studies checked, unresolved V genes explain less than half of this, and the remainder is unexplained. The DNA gave D and trimming, while V, J and clone size come from that table. The table for this sample lists around 320,000 clones; 85% to 90% of them were counted only once. Together, the top ten hold 2.5% to 3.5% of the sample.

What the work shows at the level of the full study, not this receptor alone: The amount of clinical and demographic metadata varied by source and participant and was provided uncurated.

In the prospective study, participants were roughly 18 to 95 years old, resided in approximately 25 geographic areas of the United States, and were enrolled through a virtual design. Cohort assignment in the prospective study relied on participant-reported clinical history from a screening survey and a study questionnaire. A participant counted as exposed if, within 2 weeks of entering the study, that participant had been in contact with someone who had a PCR-confirmed or clinician-diagnosed COVID-19 case. In the prospective study, whole blood, serum and a nasopharyngeal or oropharyngeal swab were collected from each participant by mobile phlebotomists. Additional blood draws and questionnaires over an approximately two-month period could optionally be provided by prospective study participants. Before DNA extraction, blood samples from the prospective study were shipped at room temperature or frozen.

The chain couples TRBV7-2 to TRBJ2-3; TRBD1 aligns with 9 central bases. The sequence was collected from a woman between 50 and 59 years old who had been exposed to COVID-19. Material for sequencing was PBMCs or T cells enriched from blood (not recorded which). In nucleotides, the sequence is TGTGCCAGCAGCCCCCGGGACAGGGCAACAGATACGCAGTATTTT. Protein translation: CASSPRDRATDTQYF.